The following is a T cell receptor (beta chain) sequence with its context. This entry is derived from a study of blood T cell repertoires in COVID-19. Overall study context: The analysed material was cDNA or gDNA that came from T cells, B-cell-depleted T cells, or PBMCs.

Recruited during active infection, patients (from Seattle) were subsequently followed longitudinally. In the original processing: Amplifying reference gene primers gave estimates of nucleated cell counts. Method: immunoSEQ multiplex PCR; TCRdb's copy keeps in-frame clones and lacks some. Clonal size and the V and J genes are those of that table, whereas D and trimming came from the DNA. The sample has roughly 200,000 clones, about four fifths seen once. Losses at the gene ends were 6 bases for V and 6 bases for J; bases not matched to a gene: 17. The CDR3 has 17 amino acids. CDR1 and CDR2 from the germline V gene are SGHKS and YYEKEE (reference sequence).

The J gene is TRBJ2-3, the V gene TRBV5-5; 9 bases match TRBD2. The receptor was isolated from a woman aged 40 to 50 with COVID-19, enrolled during active disease. Sequenced sample: peripheral blood. CDR3 in DNA: TGTGCCAGCATCCGGACCATTAGCGGGGGAGGGACGGATACGCAGTATTTT. It yields the protein CASIRTISGGGTDTQYF.